The 7 T cell receptor beta chains below come from one sample, sequenced in a study of cytomegalovirus exposure and HLA in healthy donors. Researchers ran the PCR with 60 Vbeta and 13 Jbeta primers. Using immunoSEQ multiplex PCR, the repertoire was profiled, and TCRdb retains in-frame clones only, with some absent. In the table there are nearly 65,000 clones, roughly 67% of which are singletons. Material: PBMCs. The source of these receptors is a middle-aged man in good health and CMV-seronegative.

The V gene is TRBV6-1, the J gene TRBJ1-2, with D possibly TRBD1 on 5 matching bases. In germline, CDR1 is MNHNS, CDR2 SASEGT. CDR3 length: 15 residues. V lost 6 bases, J lost 0 bases, and 14 bases lay in between. Written as DNA, the CDR3 is TGTGCCAGCAGACCAGACAGATCAGCTAACTATGGCTACACCTTC. As protein: CASRPDRSANYGYTF.

The chain couples TRBV6-1 to TRBJ1-5, with 9 positions matching TRBD1. Per the germline V gene, CDR1 is MNHNS and CDR2 is SASEGT. With V trimmed by 5 bases and J by 5 bases, 4 bases remained unmatched. This CDR3 contains 14 residues. In nucleotides, the CDR3 is TGTGCCAGCAGTTGGACAGGGGCCGATCAGCCCCAGCATTTT. Its protein is CASSWTGADQPQHF.

This rearrangement joins TRBV6-1 to TRBJ1-2; 7 nucleotides match TRBD1. The CDR3 loop spans 13 amino acids. The germline V gene has CDR1 MNHNS and CDR2 SASEGT. V gave up 7 bases and J gave up 7 bases; unmatched junction bases: 9. The CDR3 DNA follows: TGTGCCAGCATCGTCGACAGGGTCGCTGGCTACACCTTC. Its protein product is CASIVDRVAGYTF.

The CDR3 DNA follows: TGTGCCAGCAGTGGGGGGACAGCGCACTATGGCTACACCTTC. The encoded protein is CASSGGTAHYGYTF. The V call is TRBV25-1, the J call TRBJ1-2; 7 positions agree with TRBD1. The CDR3 runs 14 residues. The J segment lost 3 bases and the V segment lost 4 bases, leaving 5 bases of the junction unmatched. CDR1 MGHDK and CDR2 SYGVNS come from the germline V gene.

The chain combines TRBV30 with TRBJ1-6, with TRBD1 matching 9 bases. Trimming removed 4 bases from V and 7 bases from J; junction bases left unmatched: 8. CDR3 size: 15 residues. CDR1 is GTSNPN, CDR2 SVGIG, per germline (reference sequence). CDR3 sequence reads: CAWKVGQGTNSPLHF. The DNA of the CDR3 is TGTGCCTGGAAGGTAGGACAGGGGACCAATTCACCCCTCCACTTT.

Only a few counts were recorded for this clone. The chain couples TRBV5-4 to TRBJ1-1; possible D gene TRBD1, 5 bases. The length of the CDR3 is 15 residues. Germline-derived CDR1 and CDR2 are SGHNT and YYREEE (reference sequence). Trimming removed 0 bases at V and 5 bases at J, with 14 bases between. DNA for the CDR3: TGTGCCAGCAGCTTGGTCACAGGAGCGGGGACTGAAGCTTTCTTT. Translation: CASSLVTGAGTEAFF.

Relative to its sample, this clone is medium-sized. CDR3 nucleotide sequence: TGTGCCAGCAGGCAGGGGGCGCGAGGAAACACCATATATTTT. This translates into CASRQGARGNTIYF. V gene TRBV6-5 combines with J gene TRBJ1-3; 8 bases map to TRBD1. CDR1 is MNHEY and CDR2 is SVGAGI in the germline V gene. CDR3 length equals 14 residues. Losses at the gene ends were 6 bases for V and 4 bases for J; bases not matched to a gene: 5.